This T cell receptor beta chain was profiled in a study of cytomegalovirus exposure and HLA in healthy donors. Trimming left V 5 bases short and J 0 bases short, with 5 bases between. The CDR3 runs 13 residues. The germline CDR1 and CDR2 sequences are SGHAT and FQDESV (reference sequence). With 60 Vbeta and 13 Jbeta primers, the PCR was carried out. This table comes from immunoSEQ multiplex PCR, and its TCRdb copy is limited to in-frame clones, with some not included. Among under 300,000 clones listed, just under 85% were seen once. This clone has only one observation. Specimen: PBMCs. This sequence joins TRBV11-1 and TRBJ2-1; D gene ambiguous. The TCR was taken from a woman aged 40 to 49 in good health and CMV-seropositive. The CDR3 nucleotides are TGTGCCAGCAGCAAGAGCTCCTACAATGAGCAGTTCTTC. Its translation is CASSKSSYNEQFF.